This T cell receptor (beta chain) was documented in a study of sequential checkpoint blockade in melanoma. Study-wide background: Arm A got nivolumab then ipilimumab; arm B the reverse, 1:1. Maintenance nivolumab came after either treatment sequence.

Method: immunoSEQ multiplex PCR; TCRdb's copy keeps in-frame clones and lacks some. The sample has 15,000 to 20,000 clones, 65% to 80% seen once. The treatment here: randomized to nivolumab then ipilimumab (arm A) or the reverse (arm B). DNA-damaging chemotherapy had not been given to any patient beforehand. Sorted cells were live CD3+CD8+, lacking CD19 and CD56, from PBMCs. The CDR3 totals 13 residues. Trimming cost V 4 bases and J 5 bases, with 11 bases left between them. Germline CDR1 reads LNHDA; CDR2 reads SQIVND (reference sequence). This clone was counted only a few times. The V gene is TRBV19, the J gene TRBJ2-5; tentative D call: TRBD1 (6 bases). This clonotype was obtained from a human donor with melanoma. The material sequenced was CD8+ T cells sorted from blood (inferred from file names), taken from a patient given nivolumab and ipilimumab in sequence. The CDR3 DNA reads TGTGCCAGTAGTAGAGGCCAGGGGGAGACCCAGTACTTC. Amino acid sequence: CASSRGQGETQYF.